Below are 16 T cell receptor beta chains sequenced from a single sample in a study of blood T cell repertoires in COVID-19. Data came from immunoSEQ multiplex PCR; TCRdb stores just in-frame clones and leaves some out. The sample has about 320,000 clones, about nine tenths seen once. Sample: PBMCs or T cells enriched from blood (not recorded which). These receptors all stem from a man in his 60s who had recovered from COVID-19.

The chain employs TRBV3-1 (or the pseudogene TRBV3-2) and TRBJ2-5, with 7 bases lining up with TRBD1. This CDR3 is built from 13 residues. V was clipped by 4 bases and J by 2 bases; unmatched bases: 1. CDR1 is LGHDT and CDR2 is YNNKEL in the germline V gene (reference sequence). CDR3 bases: TGTGCCAGCAGCCCGGGACAGCAAGAGACCCAGTACTTC. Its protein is CASSPGQQETQYF.

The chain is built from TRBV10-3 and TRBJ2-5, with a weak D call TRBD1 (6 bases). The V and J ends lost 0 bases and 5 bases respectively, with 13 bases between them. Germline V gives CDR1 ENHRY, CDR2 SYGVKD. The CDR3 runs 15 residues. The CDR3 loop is CAISESRDNFETQYF. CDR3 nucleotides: TGTGCCATCAGTGAGTCCCGGGACAATTTCGAGACCCAGTACTTC.

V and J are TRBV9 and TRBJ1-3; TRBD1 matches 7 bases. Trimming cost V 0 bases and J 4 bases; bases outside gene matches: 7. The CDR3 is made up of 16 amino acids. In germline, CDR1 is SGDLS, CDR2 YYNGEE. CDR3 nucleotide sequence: TGTGCCAGCAGCGTAGTAAGGGGGCGACGGGGAAACACCATATATTTT. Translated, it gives CASSVVRGRRGNTIYF.

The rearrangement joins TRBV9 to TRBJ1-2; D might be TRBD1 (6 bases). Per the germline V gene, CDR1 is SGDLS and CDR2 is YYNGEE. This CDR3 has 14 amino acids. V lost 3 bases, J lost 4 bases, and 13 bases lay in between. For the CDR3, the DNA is TGTGCCAGCAGCGGCACCACAGGGAGCTATGGCTACACCTTC. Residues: CASSGTTGSYGYTF.

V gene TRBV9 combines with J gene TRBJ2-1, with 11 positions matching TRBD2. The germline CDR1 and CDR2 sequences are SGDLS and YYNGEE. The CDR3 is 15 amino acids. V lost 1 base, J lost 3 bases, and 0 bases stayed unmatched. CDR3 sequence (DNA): TGTGCCAGCAGCGTAACTAGCGGGGGCTACAATGAGCAGTTCTTC. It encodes CASSVTSGGYNEQFF.

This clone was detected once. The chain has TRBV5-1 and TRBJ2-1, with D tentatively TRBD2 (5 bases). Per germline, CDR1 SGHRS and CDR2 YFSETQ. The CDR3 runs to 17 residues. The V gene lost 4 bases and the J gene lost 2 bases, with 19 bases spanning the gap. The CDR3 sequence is CASSAGPGVGTYNEQFF. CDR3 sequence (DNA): TGCGCCAGCAGCGCCGGCCCCGGGGTGGGGACCTACAATGAGCAGTTCTTC. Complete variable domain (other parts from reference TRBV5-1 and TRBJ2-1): KAGVTQTPRYLIKTRGQQVTLSCSPISGHRSVSWYQQTPGQGLQFLFEYFSETQRNKGNFPGRFSGRQFSNSRSEMNVSTLELGDSALYLCASSAGPGVGTYNEQFFGPGTRLTVL.

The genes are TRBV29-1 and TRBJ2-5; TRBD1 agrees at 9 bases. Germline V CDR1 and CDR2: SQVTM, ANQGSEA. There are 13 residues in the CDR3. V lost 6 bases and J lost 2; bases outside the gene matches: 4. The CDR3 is CSVIGTGQETQYF. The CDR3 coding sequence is TGCAGCGTCATCGGGACAGGGCAAGAGACCCAGTACTTC.

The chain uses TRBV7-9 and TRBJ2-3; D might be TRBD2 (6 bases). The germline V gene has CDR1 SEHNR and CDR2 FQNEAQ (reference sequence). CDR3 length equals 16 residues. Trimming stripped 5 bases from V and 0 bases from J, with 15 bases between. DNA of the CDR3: TGTGCCAGCAGCCTATATAGCGGAACTAGCACAGATACGCAGTATTTT. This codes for CASSLYSGTSTDTQYF. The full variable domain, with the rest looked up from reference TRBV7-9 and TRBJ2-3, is DTGVSQNPRHKITKRGQNVTFRCDPISEHNRLYWYRQTLGQGPEFLTYFQNEAQLEKSRLLSDRFSAERPKGSFSTLEIQRTEQGDSAMYLCASSLYSGTSTDTQYFGPGTRLTVL.

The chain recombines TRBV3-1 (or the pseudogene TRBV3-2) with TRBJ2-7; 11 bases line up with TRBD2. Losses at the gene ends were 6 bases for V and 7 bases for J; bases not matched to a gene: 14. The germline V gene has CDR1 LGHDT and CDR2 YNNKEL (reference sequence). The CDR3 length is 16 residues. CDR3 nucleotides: TGTGCCAGCAGACAGACGCTACTAGCGGGAGTTCATGAGCAGTACTTC. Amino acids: CASRQTLLAGVHEQYF.

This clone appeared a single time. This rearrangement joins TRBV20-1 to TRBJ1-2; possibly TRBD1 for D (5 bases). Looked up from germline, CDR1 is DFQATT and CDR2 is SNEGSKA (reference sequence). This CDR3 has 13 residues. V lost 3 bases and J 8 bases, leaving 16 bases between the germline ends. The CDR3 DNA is TGCAGTGCTAGTACAGGTTGGGAGGGCGGCTACACCTTC. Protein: CSASTGWEGGYTF.

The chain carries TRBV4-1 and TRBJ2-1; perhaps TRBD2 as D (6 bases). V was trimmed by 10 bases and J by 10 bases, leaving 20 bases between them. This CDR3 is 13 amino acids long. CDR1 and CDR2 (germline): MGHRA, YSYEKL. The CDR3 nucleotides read TGCGCCACCTCCTCCCGGAGGGACGCGGAGCAGTTCTTC. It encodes CATSSRRDAEQFF.

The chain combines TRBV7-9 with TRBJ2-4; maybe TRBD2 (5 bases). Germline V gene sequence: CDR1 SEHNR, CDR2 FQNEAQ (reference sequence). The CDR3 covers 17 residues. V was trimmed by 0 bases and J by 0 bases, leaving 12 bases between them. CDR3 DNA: TGTGCCAGCAGCTTAGCCCCGGAGGTCTTAGCCAAAAACATTCAGTACTTC. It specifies CASSLAPEVLAKNIQYF.

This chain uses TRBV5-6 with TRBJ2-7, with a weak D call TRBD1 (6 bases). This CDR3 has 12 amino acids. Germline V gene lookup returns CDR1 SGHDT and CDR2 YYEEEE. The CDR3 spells CASSLVLGTRCV. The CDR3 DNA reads TGTGCCAGCAGCTTAGTTTTGGGGACAAGGTGTGTC.

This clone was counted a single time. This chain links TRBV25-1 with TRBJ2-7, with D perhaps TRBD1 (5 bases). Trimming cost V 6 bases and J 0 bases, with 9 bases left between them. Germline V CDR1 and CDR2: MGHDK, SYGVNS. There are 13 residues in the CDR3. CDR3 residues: CASRDTSSYEQYF. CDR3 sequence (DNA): TGTGCCAGCAGGGACACAAGCTCCTACGAGCAGTACTTC.

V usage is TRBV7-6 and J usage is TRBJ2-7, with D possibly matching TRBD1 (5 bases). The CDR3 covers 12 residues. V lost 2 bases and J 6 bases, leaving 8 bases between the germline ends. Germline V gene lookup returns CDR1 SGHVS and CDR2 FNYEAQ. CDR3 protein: CASSLSRVEQYF. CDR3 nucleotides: TGTGCCAGCAGCTTAAGCAGGGTCGAGCAGTACTTC.

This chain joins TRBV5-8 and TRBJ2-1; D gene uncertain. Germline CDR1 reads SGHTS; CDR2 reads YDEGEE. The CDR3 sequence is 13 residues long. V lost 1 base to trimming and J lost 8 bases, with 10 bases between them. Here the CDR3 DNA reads TGTGCCAGCAGCTTGAATCAAATTTATGAGCAGTTCTTC. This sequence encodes CASSLNQIYEQFF.